Here is one TCR beta chain with its context. The data derive from a study of blood T cell repertoires in COVID-19. Study details: Specimens from acute and convalescent COVID-19 originated in the United States, Italy and Spain.

The CDR3 contains 14 residues. The V gene's germline CDR1 is GTSNPN and CDR2 SVGIG (reference sequence). The V end was cut by 3 bases, the J end by 4 bases, with 13 bases between. Here immunoSEQ multiplex PCR was the method, and the copy in TCRdb shows in-frame clones only, minus some. The sample shows 400,000 or so clones, roughly 88% of them seen only once. Adults between about 18 and 89 years of age took part from about 24 US areas. The TCR was taken from a man aged 18 to 30 who had recovered from COVID-19. The sample was PBMCs or T cells enriched from blood (not recorded which). This chain joins TRBV30 and TRBJ1-3; TRBD1 is a possible D gene (6 bases). CDR3 region: CAWRSQGTGNTIYF. In nucleotides, the CDR3 is TGTGCCTGGAGATCCCAGGGGACGGGAAACACCATATATTTT.